These 8 T cell receptor beta chains originate from one sample sequenced in a study of shared clonotypes between healthy human individuals. The protocol was immunoSEQ multiplex PCR, while the TCRdb copy is restricted to in-frame clones and leaves out a portion. In the table there are roughly 500,000 clones, 95% to 97% of which are singletons. The sequenced sample consisted of naive CD4+ T cells sorted from blood. Subset reported: CD45RA+ positively selected. These receptors were taken from a woman in her twenties or thirties in good health.

The chain employs TRBV9 and TRBJ2-7; 9 nucleotides line up with TRBD2. The junction had 5 bases not matched to a gene; V was cut back by 4 bases and J by 0 bases. The CDR3 loop spans 15 amino acids. Per germline, CDR1 SGDLS and CDR2 YYNGEE. CDR3 residues: CASSFRLADSYEQYF. CDR3 bases: TGTGCCAGCAGCTTTCGACTAGCGGACTCCTACGAGCAGTACTTC.

CDR3 bases: TGTGCCAGCAGCCAAGTATCCGGGGCGGGGGAGACCCAGTACTTC. It specifies CASSQVSGAGETQYF. The V gene is TRBV14, the J gene TRBJ2-5; D perhaps matches TRBD2 (6 bases). The V gene lost 1 base and the J gene lost 5 bases, with 14 bases spanning the gap. The CDR3 covers 15 residues. Germline CDR1 is SGHDN and CDR2 is FVKESK.

The gene calls are TRBV5-1 and TRBJ2-3; D remains unclear. The CDR3 consists of 14 residues. The germline gives CDR1 SGHRS, CDR2 YFSETQ. V was pared by 1 base and J by 2 bases, with 8 bases between. CDR3 bases: TGCGCCAGCAGCTTGTTCACTGACACAGATACGCAGTATTTT. Translated, it gives CASSLFTDTDTQYF.

V gene TRBV7-3 combines with J gene TRBJ1-1, with D perhaps matching TRBD1 (6 bases). V gave up 1 base and J gave up 5 bases, with 14 bases separating them. In germline, CDR1 is SGHTA, CDR2 FQGTGA. The CDR3 sequence is 15 residues long. The CDR3 loop reads CASSLNTQGNTEAFF. The DNA of the CDR3 is TGTGCCAGCAGCTTAAATACACAGGGAAATACTGAAGCTTTCTTT. The variable domain in full, completed from reference TRBV7-3 and TRBJ1-1, reads GAGVSQTPSNKVTEKGKYVELRCDPISGHTALYWYRQSLGQGPEFLIYFQGTGAADDSGLPNDRFFAVRPEGSVSTLKIQRTERGDSAVYLCASSLNTQGNTEAFFGQGTRLTVV.

This chain joins TRBV6-5 and TRBJ1-2; no definite D call. Germline V gives CDR1 MNHEY, CDR2 SVGAGI. CDR3 length equals 11 residues. V was trimmed by 5 bases and J by 7 bases, leaving 8 bases between them. The CDR3 sequence is CASSPFAGYTF. CDR3 coding DNA: TGTGCCAGCAGTCCCTTTGCTGGCTACACCTTC.

This chain uses TRBV11-2 with TRBJ2-6; the D is unclear. Between the trimmed V and J ends, which lost 8 bases and 0 bases, there was a span of 5 bases. Germline loops: CDR1 SGHAT, CDR2 FQNNGV. The CDR3 is 13 amino acids. The DNA of the CDR3 is TGTGCCAGCGACGGCTCTGGGGCCAACGTCCTGACTTTC. Its translation is CASDGSGANVLTF. Combining the CDR3 with reference TRBV11-2 and TRBJ2-6 gives the whole variable domain EAGVAQSPRYKIIEKRQSVAFWCNPISGHATLYWYQQILGQGPKLLIQFQNNGVVDDSQLPKDRFSAERLKGVDSTLKIQPAKLEDSAVYLCASDGSGANVLTFGAGSRLTVL.

The gene calls are TRBV6-6 and TRBJ1-5, with D possibly matching TRBD1 (5 bases). The V gene lost 6 bases and the J gene lost 4 bases, with 16 bases spanning the gap. The CDR3 sequence is 15 residues long. Germline CDR1 is MNHNY and CDR2 is SVGAGI (reference sequence). The CDR3 coding sequence is TGTGCCAGCAGGAAGACCGGGACCCAAAATCAGCCCCAGCATTTT. This encodes CASRKTGTQNQPQHF.

V is TRBV30 and J is TRBJ1-2; D might be TRBD1 (5 bases). The CDR3 runs 11 residues. CDR1 is GTSNPN and CDR2 is SVGIG in the germline V gene (reference sequence). Trimming left V 6 bases short and J 7 bases short, with 12 bases between. The CDR3 is CACWSGGGYTF. DNA for the CDR3: TGTGCCTGTTGGTCGGGGGGTGGCTACACCTTC.